A selection of T cell receptor beta chains follows, all from one sample in a study of cytomegalovirus exposure and HLA in healthy donors. Profiling relied on immunoSEQ multiplex PCR, and the TCRdb table lists in-frame clones only, not all of them. The data hold around 100,000 clones, with 85% observed a single time. The sequenced material came from PBMCs. Receptor source: a man aged 18 to 30 in good health and CMV-seropositive. The CDR3 runs from the conserved cysteine through the conserved F or W.

J gene: TRBJ2-5
V gene: TRBV2
CDR3 protein: CASSGDRGPWRETQYF

J gene: TRBJ2-1
V gene: TRBV28
CDR3 protein: CASSLYGTSGDHEQFF

J gene: TRBJ2-1
V gene: TRBV28
CDR3 protein: CASLGAGGYNEQFF

J gene: TRBJ1-2
V gene: TRBV6-1
CDR3 protein: CASSAGQGPNYGYTF

J gene: TRBJ1-1
V gene: TRBV5-5
CDR3 protein: CASSLIAGLGTEAFF

J gene: TRBJ2-7
V gene: TRBV11-2
CDR3 protein: CASSAIGGFHAYEQYF

J gene: TRBJ1-4
V gene: TRBV7-9
CDR3 protein: CASSLSVAQKLFF

J gene: TRBJ2-3
V gene: TRBV10-3
CDR3 protein: CAISKREGTDTQYF

J gene: TRBJ2-3
V gene: TRBV5-6
CDR3 protein: CASSLSPQGWYF

J gene: TRBJ2-2
V gene: TRBV29-1
CDR3 protein: CSARTGGEGELFF

J gene: TRBJ2-3
V gene: TRBV27
CDR3 protein: CASSFRGPTDTQYF

J gene: TRBJ1-2
V gene: TRBV5-6
CDR3 protein: CASSPWDRGYGYTF

J gene: TRBJ1-5
V gene: TRBV30
CDR3 protein: CAWSPQTGQPQHF

J gene: TRBJ2-1
V gene: TRBV7-6
CDR3 protein: CASSLMVGQGLSGWDEQFF

J gene: TRBJ2-7
V gene: TRBV2
CDR3 protein: CASSERGSLTPTYEQYF

J gene: TRBJ2-5
V gene: TRBV28
CDR3 protein: CASSLDRAGVRETQYF

J gene: TRBJ2-7
V gene: TRBV19
CDR3 protein: CASSASGTTYEQYF

J gene: TRBJ1-2
V gene: TRBV11-1
CDR3 protein: CASSIGTGRGYTF

J gene: TRBJ1-2
V gene: TRBV10-3
CDR3 protein: CAISEVAGTGGSRTF

J gene: TRBJ2-7
V gene: TRBV4-1
CDR3 protein: CASSQELAGPHEQYF

J gene: TRBJ2-7
V gene: TRBV6-5
CDR3 protein: CASSYSGQGSYEQYF